Each of the 23 T cell receptor beta chains below was sequenced from the same sample in a study of human T cells and chemical hapten exposure (dated by TCRdb to 2020 to 2022). What the time point label conveys for this sample: pre-sensitization, week 0. The sample's treatment or condition, from its label and the paper: therapeutic diphenylcyclopropenone sensitization with weekly scalp DPC. The library was made by RACE. The sequencer listed for this sample is NextSeq 500. The public reads were reprocessed in TCRdb via fastp at Q25 and MiXCR, keeping in-frame beta chains. Each CDR3 protein gets just one entry, which takes the most common genes and DNA from the rows behind it. Here the sample has about 380,000 distinct CDR3 sequences; 5.1% occur a single time. The ten largest clones capture just over 2.5% of the sample. The sample consisted of whole blood, taken in connection with sensitization to the hapten diphenylcyclopropenone (DPC). The receptors shown here come from a woman in her 50s with alopecia areata. Some clones in this sample may be carry-over from other donors' samples.

There are a few counts of this clonotype. V is TRBV12-3 or TRBV12-4 and J is TRBJ1-4; the D gene is possibly TRBD1 (6 bases). V shed 3 bases and J shed 7 bases, with 12 bases lying between them. The CDR3 has 14 residues. The DNA of the CDR3 is TGTGCCAGCAGTTTGTTGTCGGGGGCTGAAAAACTGTTTTTT. Residues: CASSLLSGAEKLFF.

The chain joins TRBV4-1 to TRBJ1-2, with 7 bases fitting TRBD1. The CDR3 runs to 16 residues. The trim removed 3 bases at V and 0 bases at J, leaving 7 bases unmatched. The germline V gene has CDR1 MGHRA and CDR2 YSYEKL. The CDR3 nucleotides read TGCGCCAGCAGCCAGGTCAGGACAGGTTCTAACTATGGCTACACCTTC. Amino acids: CASSQVRTGSNYGYTF.

This chain joins TRBV5-1 and TRBJ1-1; 9 nucleotides match TRBD1. The CDR3 has 14 residues. Losses at the gene ends were 4 bases for V and 2 bases for J; bases not matched to a gene: 3. The germline gives CDR1 SGHRS, CDR2 YFSETQ. CDR3 DNA sequence: TGCGCCAGCAGCACTACAGGGGGCAACACTGAAGCTTTCTTT. The encoded protein is CASSTTGGNTEAFF.

This clonotype was detected ten times or more. The chain recombines TRBV12-3 or TRBV12-4 with TRBJ1-5; possible D gene TRBD1, 6 bases. V lost 6 bases and J 0 bases, leaving 18 bases between the germline ends. This CDR3 region has 17 residues. CDR3 protein: CASRRGLGGLSNQPQHF. The CDR3 nucleotides are TGTGCCAGCAGACGGGGGCTGGGGGGCCTTAGCAATCAGCCCCAGCATTTT.

This clonotype has a count of ten or more. The V and J genes are TRBV7-6 and TRBJ2-3; D unresolved. CDR3 length: 14 residues. Trimming took 4 bases from V and 0 from J, leaving 8 bases between them. The V gene's germline CDR1 is SGHVS and CDR2 FNYEAQ. CDR3 in DNA: TGTGCCAGCAGCTCGGCACCTAGCACAGATACGCAGTATTTT. This gives the protein CASSSAPSTDTQYF.

This clonotype was counted ten times or more. This chain connects TRBV29-1 to TRBJ2-6; D uncertain. Germline-derived CDR1 and CDR2 are SQVTM and ANQGSEA. The CDR3 runs to 17 residues. V was trimmed by 3 bases and J by 0 bases, leaving 15 bases between them. The CDR3 coding sequence is TGCAGCGTTGATACCACGGACCGGAGCTCTGGGGCCAACGTCCTGACTTTC. Translating it yields CSVDTTDRSSGANVLTF.

This clonotype was seen a handful of times. V and J are TRBV6-2 or TRBV6-3 and TRBJ2-6; a weak D match, TRBD1 (5 bases). This CDR3 contains 18 residues. Trimming removed 6 bases at V and 0 bases at J, with 18 bases between. Germline assignment: CDR1 MNHEY and CDR2 SVGEGT. For the CDR3, the DNA is TGTGCCAGCAGCCCCGAGGACACTAATTTCTCTGGGGCCAACGTCCTGACTTTC. It codes for CASSPEDTNFSGANVLTF.

This clonotype was observed at least ten times. This chain joins TRBV6-5 and TRBJ1-1; a weak D match, TRBD1 (5 bases). Germline V CDR1 and CDR2: MNHEY, SVGAGI. Trimming stripped 6 bases from V and 5 bases from J, with 10 bases between. The CDR3 runs 12 residues. For the CDR3, the DNA is TGTGCCAGCAGCACAGGAAGAACTGAAGCTTTCTTT. Protein sequence: CASSTGRTEAFF.

This chain uses TRBV30 with TRBJ2-1; a weak D match, TRBD1 (7 bases). Trimming removed 3 bases at V and 3 bases at J, with 15 bases between. The germline gives CDR1 GTSNPN, CDR2 SVGIG (reference sequence). The CDR3 contains 15 residues. The CDR3 sequence: CAWRPGRGDYNEQFF. The CDR3 coding sequence is TGTGCCTGGAGACCTGGCAGGGGGGACTACAATGAGCAGTTCTTC.

This clonotype was counted ten times or more. The chain couples TRBV13 to TRBJ1-3; D unclear. Germline V CDR1 and CDR2: PRHDT, FYEKMQ (reference sequence). V lost 2 bases to trimming and J lost 0 bases, with 11 bases between them. This CDR3 has 16 residues. The CDR3 spells CASSLPGLFSGNTIYF. The CDR3 DNA sequence: TGTGCCAGCAGCTTACCGGGCCTCTTCTCTGGAAACACCATATATTTT.

This clonotype occurred a few times. The chain recombines TRBV5-1 with TRBJ2-3, with 9 bases fitting TRBD1. There are 13 residues in the CDR3. Germline CDR1 SGHRS, CDR2 YFSETQ. J gave up 5 bases and V 6 bases, and 4 bases lay outside the gene matches. Here the CDR3 DNA reads TGCGCCAGCAAGGGGACAGGGAAAGATACGCAGTATTTT. Amino acids: CASKGTGKDTQYF. Filled out from reference TRBV5-1 and TRBJ2-3, the complete variable domain reads KAGVTQTPRYLIKTRGQQVTLSCSPISGHRSVSWYQQTPGQGLQFLFEYFSETQRNKGNFPGRFSGRQFSNSRSEMNVSTLELGDSALYLCASKGTGKDTQYFGPGTRLTVL.

This clonotype was seen a few times. The gene calls are TRBV18 and TRBJ2-7, with D possibly called TRBD1 or TRBD2 (5 bases each). Germline V gives CDR1 KGHSH, CDR2 LQKENI. CDR3 length equals 13 residues. The germline V and J ends were trimmed by 2 bases and 5 bases, with 10 bases remaining between them. The CDR3 sequence is CASSPWDDNEQYF. In DNA, the CDR3 is TGTGCCAGCTCACCATGGGACGACAACGAGCAGTACTTC. The full variable domain, its missing parts supplied by reference TRBV18 and TRBJ2-7, is NAGVMQNPRHLVRRRGQEARLRCSPMKGHSHVYWYRQLPEEGLKFMVYLQKENIIDESGMPKERFSAEFPKEGPSILRIQQVVRGDSAAYFCASSPWDDNEQYFGPGTRLTVT.

In this sample, this clonotype turned up many times. The rearrangement links TRBV28 to TRBJ2-5; no definite D call. Germline values: CDR1 MDHEN, CDR2 SYDVKM. This CDR3 is 12 amino acids long. With 6 bases removed from V and 9 bases from J, the gap between germline ends came to 14 bases. CDR3 sequence (DNA): TGTGCCAGCAGCTCCCCCGGATCGGCCCAGTACTTC. Residues: CASSSPGSAQYF. The full variable domain, completed using reference TRBV28 and TRBJ2-5, is DVKVTQSSRYLVKRTGEKVFLECVQDMDHENMFWYRQDPGLGLRLIYFSYDVKMKEKGDIPEGYSVSREKKERFSLILESASTNQTSMYLCASSSPGSAQYFGPGTRLLVL.

This clonotype turned up a few times. CDR3 residues: CAIRQGQTMNTEAFF. CDR3 DNA: TGTGCCATCAGACAGGGGCAGACCATGAACACTGAAGCTTTCTTT. V gene TRBV10-3 combines with J gene TRBJ1-1; 7 bases fit TRBD1. The CDR3 has 15 amino acids. With 6 bases clipped from V and 0 bases from J, the junction kept 7 bases outside the gene matches. The germline V gene encodes CDR1 ENHRY and CDR2 SYGVKD.

This clonotype has more than one count but fewer than ten. The rearrangement joins TRBV28 to TRBJ1-1, with D tentatively TRBD1 (5 bases). CDR3 size: 13 residues. Germline CDR1 MDHEN, CDR2 SYDVKM. V was pared by 6 bases and J by 10 bases, with 18 bases between. The CDR3 loop reads CASSLPGPRVAFF. The CDR3 region has the DNA TGTGCCAGCAGCTTACCGGGGCCTAGGGTAGCTTTCTTT.

The sample holds a few counts of this clonotype. The rearrangement uses TRBV28 and TRBJ2-1, with 11 bases lining up with TRBD1. CDR3 length: 12 amino acids. V was pared by 1 base and J by 14 bases, with 1 base of the junction left unmatched. CDR1 and CDR2 (germline): MDHEN, SYDVKM. The CDR3 loop is CASSLLGQGEFF. Written as DNA, the CDR3 is TGTGCCAGCAGTTTATTGGGACAGGGGGAGTTCTTC.

A note on this clonotype: A much larger clonotype is one base distant, so this may be a read error. This CDR3 fails to terminate in the conserved phenylalanine or tryptophan, so it likely reflects a read error. The rearrangement uses TRBV7-3 and TRBJ2-1; either TRBD1 or TRBD2 may fit D (5 bases each). CDR3 length: 15 amino acids. V lost 0 bases and J 5 bases, leaving 11 bases between the germline ends. CDR1 and CDR2 from the germline V gene are SGHTA and FQGTGA. CDR3 loop: CASSLTFGGHNEQFS. DNA for the CDR3: TGTGCCAGCAGCTTAACGTTTGGGGGTCACAATGAGCAGTTCTCC.

The rearrangement joins TRBV3-1 to TRBJ2-7; D may correspond to TRBD1 or TRBD2 (5 bases each). The CDR3 covers 15 residues. Trimming cost V 4 bases and J 3 bases, with 16 bases left between them. CDR1 and CDR2 from the germline V gene are LGHDT and YNNKEL (reference sequence). The CDR3 loop is CASSPAEGHYYEQYF. The CDR3 DNA follows: TGTGCCAGCAGCCCAGCCGAGGGGCACTACTACGAGCAGTACTTC.

The chain uses TRBV12-3 or TRBV12-4 and TRBJ2-3; D gene unclear. The CDR3 contains 13 residues. Trimming left V 8 bases short and J 11 bases short, with 20 bases between. The CDR3 DNA sequence: TGTGCCAGCGCCATAAACCGGGTCCGGAGGCAGTATTTT. Translated: CASAINRVRRQYF.

CDR3 sequence (DNA): TGTGCCAGCAGCTCTACTAGGTCTTTAAACATTCAGTACTTC. As protein: CASSSTRSLNIQYF. This chain links TRBV3-1 with TRBJ2-4, with D possibly being TRBD2 (5 bases). CDR1 LGHDT and CDR2 YNNKEL come from the germline V gene (reference sequence). Trimming removed 5 bases from V and 6 bases from J, with 14 bases in between. CDR3 length equals 14 residues.

The chain combines TRBV29-1 with TRBJ2-7, with 8 bases lining up with TRBD2. The CDR3 is 15 residues long. Per the germline V gene, CDR1 is SQVTM and CDR2 is ANQGSEA. V shed 3 bases, J shed 2 bases, and the junction held 9 bases outside the gene matches. The CDR3 coding sequence is TGCAGCGTTGATTCCCCGAGCGGGGGAACCTACGAGCAGTACTTC. Protein: CSVDSPSGGTYEQYF.

The genes are TRBV27 and TRBJ2-1, with D perhaps given as TRBD1 or TRBD2 (6 bases each). Germline-derived CDR1 and CDR2 are MNHEY and SMNVEV (reference sequence). V lost 8 bases and J lost 6, with 17 bases in between. CDR3 size: 14 residues. DNA for the CDR3: TGTGCCAGCCAAGCTTTCGGAGGGGGCAATGAGCAGTTCTTC. Translation: CASQAFGGGNEQFF.

This chain connects TRBV30 to TRBJ1-2; 9 bases map to TRBD1. Trimming at V came to 4 bases and at J to 3 bases, leaving 3 bases not matched to a gene. The CDR3 runs 13 residues. Germline loops: CDR1 GTSNPN, CDR2 SVGIG (reference sequence). CDR3 sequence: CAWKDRGDYGYTF. The CDR3, as DNA: TGTGCCTGGAAGGACAGGGGAGACTATGGCTACACCTTC.